This T cell receptor (beta chain) was identified in a study of blood T cell repertoires in COVID-19. About the study: Sample material is recorded as cDNA or gDNA derived from T cells, B-cell-depleted T cells, or PBMCs.

In the original analysis: Reference gene primer amplification gave nucleated cell count estimates. This table comes from immunoSEQ multiplex PCR, and its TCRdb copy is limited to in-frame clones, with some not included. V and J calls and clone size are as listed in that table; D and trimming were resolved from the DNA. The repertoire holds 80,000 to 100,000 clones, roughly 80% seen once, with around 20% in the top ten. CDR1 and CDR2 (germline): LGHDT, YNNKEL (reference sequence). The CDR3 has 13 amino acids. J lost 6 bases, V lost 4 bases, and 5 bases had no gene match. The clonotype comes from a human donor in a cohort sampled during active COVID-19. The chain is built from TRBV3-1 (or the pseudogene TRBV3-2) and TRBJ1-1; 7 nucleotides line up with TRBD1. The sample was peripheral blood. The CDR3 sequence: CASSLSGQAEAFF. CDR3 nucleotides: TGTGCCAGCAGCCTCTCAGGACAGGCTGAAGCTTTCTTT.